The 32 T cell receptor beta chains presented below share a single source sample, sequenced in a study of beta chain features in type 1 diabetes. General study findings and limits: All four CD4+ subsets of Type 1 diabetes patients contained TCRB CDR3s that were moderately but significantly shorter.

Their antigens are not known. TCRB transcripts that were expressed got sequenced, as all of the isolated RNA had been reverse transcribed. The protocol was immunoSEQ multiplex PCR, while the TCRdb copy is restricted to in-frame clones and leaves out a portion. The data contain 630,000 or so clones, 11% to 15% of them singletons. The sample was naive CD4+ T cells from blood. The receptors come from a man younger than 35 with type 1 diabetes.

This clone was found a few times. The DNA of the CDR3 is TGTGCCAGCAGCCGTCGGGCAGGGAGCACAGATACGCAGTATTTT. Translated: CASSRRAGSTDTQYF. The rearrangement uses TRBV7-9 and TRBJ2-3; weak D call: TRBD1 (5 bases). CDR3 size: 15 residues. From germline, CDR1 is SEHNR and CDR2 FQNEAQ (reference sequence). V was pared by 5 bases and J by 0 bases, with 12 bases between.

The rearrangement joins TRBV28 to TRBJ2-1; no firm D call. Trimming removed 2 bases from V and 0 bases from J, with 11 bases in between. Germline V lookup: CDR1 MDHEN, CDR2 SYDVKM. The CDR3 is 16 amino acids. The CDR3: CASSLGSVSSYNEQFF. Here the CDR3 DNA reads TGTGCCAGCAGTTTAGGGTCGGTAAGCTCCTACAATGAGCAGTTCTTC.

This clone was counted between two and nine times. This sequence joins TRBV28 and TRBJ2-7; maybe TRBD2 (5 bases). V lost 6 bases and J lost 2, with 14 bases in between. Germline V gene sequence: CDR1 MDHEN, CDR2 SYDVKM. This CDR3 is built from 14 residues. The CDR3 region is CASRSPGLTYEQYF. In DNA, the CDR3 is TGTGCCAGCAGATCTCCGGGATTGACCTACGAGCAGTACTTC.

This chain joins TRBV5-4 and TRBJ2-1, with unresolved D. CDR1 is SGHNT and CDR2 is YYREEE in the germline V gene (reference sequence). The CDR3 loop spans 14 amino acids. V was clipped by 5 bases and J by 2 bases, with 11 bases between them. The CDR3 DNA is TGTGCCAGCAGTTTGACTCGGACCTACAATGAGCAGTTCTTC. It specifies CASSLTRTYNEQFF.

As concerns this clone: A read error may account for a junction end that differs from germline. Other nucleotide sequences from this sample produce the same CDR3. The genes are TRBV29-1 and TRBJ2-1; weak D call: TRBD1 (5 bases). Germline values: CDR1 SQVTM, CDR2 ANQGSEA. This CDR3 is built from 11 residues. The CDR3, as DNA: TGCAGCGTAGAAGGGGCCAATGAGCAGTTCTTC. It yields the protein CSVEGANEQFF.

This clone was seen a handful of times. The CDR3 loop is CASSWSPEASEKLFF. The CDR3 DNA reads TGTGCCAGCAGTTGGAGCCCTGAGGCTAGTGAAAAACTGTTTTTT. The chain has TRBV27 and TRBJ1-4; D gene uncertain. The V and J ends lost 4 bases and 7 bases respectively, with 16 bases between them. CDR3 length equals 15 residues. Germline CDR1 MNHEY, CDR2 SMNVEV (reference sequence).

This clone appeared a few times. The chain employs TRBV28 and TRBJ2-2; D uncertain. The ends were cut back, 4 bases at V and 0 bases at J, with 12 bases in the middle. Germline lookup yields CDR1 MDHEN and CDR2 SYDVKM. This CDR3 is 16 amino acids long. CDR3 in DNA: TGTGCCAGCAGTTCCTATAACCCGGCGAACACCGGGGAGCTGTTTTTT. Its protein product is CASSSYNPANTGELFF.

This clone has only a few counts. This chain links TRBV5-1 with TRBJ2-3, with a tentative D call TRBD1 (7 bases). The CDR3 runs to 16 residues. Trimming cost V 5 bases and J 1 base, with 17 bases left between them. Germline loops: CDR1 SGHRS, CDR2 YFSETQ. CDR3 sequence: CASSYTGDSGTDTQYF. CDR3 coding DNA: TGCGCCAGCAGTTACACAGGGGACTCGGGCACAGATACGCAGTATTTT.

This clone was seen a few times. The chain combines TRBV6-5 with TRBJ2-4, with 7 bases lining up with TRBD1. Per the germline V gene, CDR1 is MNHEY and CDR2 is SVGAGI. This CDR3 region has 14 residues. The trim removed 4 bases at V and 6 bases at J, leaving 6 bases unmatched. The CDR3 loop reads CASSSPQGVNIQYF. CDR3 coding DNA: TGTGCCAGCAGTTCACCTCAGGGGGTAAACATTCAGTACTTC.

This clone was counted a few times. This chain uses TRBV5-6 with TRBJ1-5; no firm D call. This CDR3 is built from 13 residues. Trimming cost V 2 bases and J 1 base, with 4 bases left between them. CDR1 and CDR2 from the germline V gene are SGHDT and YYEEEE. In DNA form, the CDR3 reads TGTGCCAGCAGCTTTCGGAGCAATCAGCCCCAGCATTTT. Its translation: CASSFRSNQPQHF.

This clone was seen only a few times. The chain couples TRBV4-1 to TRBJ1-6, with D perhaps TRBD1 (6 bases). The CDR3 extends over 18 amino acids. V lost 0 bases to trimming and J lost 10 bases, with 22 bases between them. Germline V gene lookup returns CDR1 MGHRA and CDR2 YSYEKL. CDR3 DNA: TGCGCCAGCAGCCAAGATCCTGCACAGGGACACGCCGGATCACCCCTCCACTTT. Translation gives CASSQDPAQGHAGSPLHF.

Comments on this clone: This specimen includes other DNA sequences encoding the same CDR3. The chain recombines TRBV5-1 with TRBJ2-5; the D is unclear. The CDR3 runs 13 residues. Deletions cut 4 bases from V and 0 bases from J, with 7 bases between. Germline CDR1 SGHRS, CDR2 YFSETQ. The CDR3: CASSPGYQETQYF. The CDR3 DNA reads as TGCGCCAGCAGCCCTGGATACCAAGAGACCCAGTACTTC.

The chain employs TRBV2 and TRBJ2-3, with 7 bases lining up with TRBD2. The ends lost 5 bases at V and 1 base at J; junction bases unmatched: 3. CDR1 SNHLY and CDR2 FYNNEI come from the germline V gene. The CDR3 spans 14 residues. CDR3 bases: TGTGCCAGCAGTCAAACTAGCGGCACAGATACGCAGTATTTT. Its translation: CASSQTSGTDTQYF.

The CDR3 sequence: CASSPGTGNQPQHF. CDR3 in DNA: TGTGCCAGCAGTCCGGGGACAGGTAATCAGCCCCAGCATTTT. The rearrangement joins TRBV6-5 to TRBJ1-5; 8 bases match TRBD1. J gave up 4 bases and V 5 bases, and 4 bases lay outside the gene matches. There are 14 residues in the CDR3. From germline, CDR1 is MNHEY and CDR2 SVGAGI.

In its sample, this clone was seen a few times. CDR3 in DNA: TGTGCCAGCAGTTCCTCAAGGGGTTACGAGCAGTACTTC. It specifies CASSSSRGYEQYF. This chain links TRBV6-5 with TRBJ2-7; D may be TRBD1 (5 bases). Between the trimmed V and J ends, which lost 4 bases and 4 bases, there was a span of 11 bases. Germline V gene lookup returns CDR1 MNHEY and CDR2 SVGAGI. CDR3 size: 13 residues.

The rearrangement links TRBV5-6 to TRBJ2-5; 12 bases are shared with TRBD2. CDR1 and CDR2 from the germline V gene are SGHDT and YYEEEE. V gave up 4 bases and J gave up 1 base; unmatched junction bases: 5. The CDR3 totals 16 residues. CDR3 sequence (DNA): TGTGCCAGCAGCACCACTAGCGGGGGGTTCCAAGAGACCCAGTACTTC. It specifies CASSTTSGGFQETQYF.

The V call is TRBV5-6, the J call TRBJ2-7; TRBD2 matches 10 bases. Germline trimming cut 3 bases from V and 1 base from J; bases unmatched to any gene: 10. The CDR3 has 17 residues. Germline values: CDR1 SGHDT, CDR2 YYEEEE. The CDR3 DNA reads as TGTGCCAGCAGCTCCCTGGCGGGTAGCGGGAGGTCCTACGAGCAGTACTTC. Residues: CASSSLAGSGRSYEQYF.

This clone was counted a few times. This chain connects TRBV2 to TRBJ2-1; D uncertain. V was pared by 7 bases and J by 8 bases, with 15 bases between. The CDR3 spans 13 residues. Germline assignment: CDR1 SNHLY and CDR2 FYNNEI. The CDR3 loop is CASKDTMAHEQFF. CDR3 coding DNA: TGTGCCAGCAAAGACACGATGGCTCATGAGCAGTTCTTC.

This clone was seen more than once but under ten times. The CDR3 sequence: CASNRQGSYNEQFF. CDR3 in DNA: TGTGCCAGCAATCGACAGGGATCCTACAATGAGCAGTTCTTC. The chain uses TRBV7-9 and TRBJ2-1, with 7 bases lining up with TRBD1. V was pared by 7 bases and J by 1 base, with 4 bases of the junction left unmatched. The CDR3 runs 14 residues. CDR1 SEHNR and CDR2 FQNEAQ come from the germline V gene (reference sequence).

This chain's CDR3 is CASSYRGQEGGYTF. The CDR3 DNA is TGTGCCAGCAGCTACAGGGGGCAGGAAGGAGGCTACACCTTC. This chain uses TRBV2 with TRBJ1-2; 9 bases match TRBD1. Germline CDR1 is SNHLY and CDR2 is FYNNEI. The CDR3 has 14 residues. The ends lost 6 bases at V and 8 bases at J; junction bases unmatched: 10.

The chain uses TRBV7-2 and TRBJ2-3; TRBD1 matches at 7 bases. With 5 bases clipped from V and 5 bases from J, the junction kept 7 bases outside the gene matches. This CDR3 region has 14 residues. Germline V gene lookup returns CDR1 SGHTA and CDR2 FQGNSA. The CDR3 here is CASSPGTDGDTQYF. For the CDR3, the DNA is TGTGCCAGCAGCCCCGGGACAGATGGAGATACGCAGTATTTT.

This chain uses TRBV6-6 with TRBJ1-1; D is unclear. CDR1 MNHNY and CDR2 SVGAGI come from the germline V gene (reference sequence). V shed 4 bases and J shed 5 bases, with 8 bases lying between them. The CDR3 contains 12 residues. The CDR3 coding sequence is TGTGCCAGCAGTTCACAGTCGACTGAAGCTTTCTTT. Its translation is CASSSQSTEAFF.

The chain recombines TRBV25-1 with TRBJ1-1, with a possible D match to TRBD1 (6 bases). CDR1 is MGHDK, CDR2 SYGVNS, per germline. The length of the CDR3 is 14 residues. V was trimmed by 5 bases and J by 3 bases, leaving 13 bases between them. The CDR3 sequence is CASSTDSTYTEAFF. In nucleotides, the CDR3 is TGTGCCAGCAGTACGGACAGCACCTACACTGAAGCTTTCTTT.

This clone turned up a few times. The sample has other DNA sequences that encode this CDR3 too. The J gene is TRBJ1-2, the V gene TRBV29-1; no firm D call. The CDR3 spans 11 residues. V gave up 4 bases and J gave up 2 bases, with 5 bases separating them. Germline-derived CDR1 and CDR2 are SQVTM and ANQGSEA. The CDR3 DNA follows: TGCAGCGTTGCAGGAAACTATGGCTACACCTTC. Its translation is CSVAGNYGYTF.

This chain's CDR3 is CATRTPATNEKLFF. The CDR3 nucleotides read TGTGCCACCAGGACCCCGGCAACTAATGAAAAACTGTTTTTT. The chain employs TRBV15 and TRBJ1-4; D not resolved. This CDR3 comprises 14 residues. Germline loops: CDR1 LNHNV, CDR2 YYDKDF (reference sequence). The V gene lost 6 bases and the J gene lost 0 bases, with 8 bases spanning the gap.

This clone was seen only a few times. The chain combines TRBV30 with TRBJ2-7; 9 bases are shared with TRBD1. This CDR3 has 15 amino acids. Per germline, CDR1 GTSNPN and CDR2 SVGIG (reference sequence). With 6 bases clipped from V and 1 base from J, the junction kept 10 bases outside the gene matches. The CDR3 region is CACVFRDRVSYEQYF. CDR3 sequence (DNA): TGTGCCTGTGTTTTCCGGGACAGGGTATCCTACGAGCAGTACTTC.

The V and J genes are TRBV6-1 and TRBJ2-7; D gene ambiguous. Trimming left V 1 base short and J 0 bases short, with 10 bases between. Germline-derived CDR1 and CDR2 are MNHNS and SASEGT. This CDR3 comprises 15 residues. CDR3 bases: TGTGCCAGCAGTGAAGGTAATGGAGCCTCCTACGAGCAGTACTTC. Amino acid sequence: CASSEGNGASYEQYF.

Only a few counts were recorded for this clone. The chain joins TRBV7-9 to TRBJ1-1; D gene uncertain. Germline assignment: CDR1 SEHNR and CDR2 FQNEAQ (reference sequence). CDR3 size: 13 residues. V was clipped by 5 bases and J by 11 bases, with 18 bases between them. In DNA, the CDR3 is TGTGCCAGCAGCCTCCCCCTAGAACGAGTGGCTTTCTTT. Protein product: CASSLPLERVAFF.

The chain has TRBV29-1 and TRBJ1-4; no reliable D call. This CDR3 comprises 12 residues. The ends were cut back, 6 bases at V and 7 bases at J, with 12 bases in the middle. Germline V lookup: CDR1 SQVTM, CDR2 ANQGSEA. The DNA of the CDR3 is TGCAGCGTCAAAGGTGGTCCTGAAAAACTGTTTTTT. This gives the protein CSVKGGPEKLFF.

This clone appeared a few times. This chain uses TRBV2 with TRBJ2-1, with D maybe TRBD1 (6 bases). V lost 5 bases, J lost 2 bases, and 13 bases lay in between. The V gene's germline CDR1 is SNHLY and CDR2 FYNNEI. The CDR3 has 15 amino acids. The CDR3 loop reads CASSLQGSTYNEQFF. The CDR3 DNA sequence: TGTGCCAGCAGTTTACAGGGATCAACCTACAATGAGCAGTTCTTC.

The rearrangement links TRBV7-3 to TRBJ1-5; D is possibly TRBD1 (6 bases). Trimming removed 1 base at V and 8 bases at J, with 9 bases between. The CDR3 consists of 13 residues. Germline lookup yields CDR1 SGHTA and CDR2 FQGTGA. CDR3 in DNA: TGTGCCAGCAGCTTAAGTAGGGGGGAGCCCCAGCATTTT. Its translation is CASSLSRGEPQHF.

The chain joins TRBV9 to TRBJ2-1; unclear D gene. The CDR3 consists of 15 residues. V was cut by 0 bases and J by 1 base, with 8 bases left in between. Germline V gene data show CDR1 as SGDLS and CDR2 as YYNGEE. CDR3 DNA sequence: TGTGCCAGCAGCGTAGGGTCTCTTTCCTACAATGAGCAGTTCTTC. Translated, it gives CASSVGSLSYNEQFF. The full variable domain, in which reference TRBV9 and TRBJ2-1 provide the parts outside the CDR3, is DSGVTQTPKHLITATGQRVTLRCSPRSGDLSVYWYQQSLDQGLQFLIQYYNGEERAKGNILERFSAQQFPDLHSELNLSSLELGDSALYFCASSVGSLSYNEQFFGPGTRLTVL.